This T cell receptor (beta chain) originates from a study of beta chain features in type 1 diabetes. For the study at large: Age and gender were similar between patients and healthy donors, as were cell yields. Study findings and constraints: Type 1 diabetes patients had moderately but significantly shorter TCRB CDR3s in all four CD4+ subsets. Comparison showed that naive, central memory and Treg TCRB repertoires appeared more similar among patients than among healthy donors.

Since all of the isolated RNA was reverse transcribed, expressed TCRB transcripts were what got sequenced. Average reads for naive, central memory and regulatory T cell samples were around 4 million. The table came from immunoSEQ multiplex PCR; TCRdb's copy has only in-frame clones and leaves some out. The sample has fewer than 300,000 clones; about 11% are singletons. About this clone itself: What it recognizes is unknown.

The sequence came from a man between 25 and 39 years old with type 1 diabetes. Sequences were obtained from naive CD4+ T cells from blood.

The CDR3 spells CASSRTYEQYF. CDR3 nucleotide sequence: TGTGCCAGCAGCCGTACCTACGAGCAGTACTTC. This chain links TRBV7-9 with TRBJ2-7; D gene ambiguous. From germline, CDR1 is SEHNR and CDR2 FQNEAQ (reference sequence). This CDR3 has 11 residues. Trimming took 5 bases from V and 2 from J, leaving 4 bases between them.